These T cell receptor beta chains were read from a single sample in a study of T cell responses to AZD1222 COVID-19 vaccine. The repertoire was sequenced with immunoSEQ multiplex PCR; TCRdb's copy has only in-frame clones and lacks some. The sample holds under 45,000 clones, 88% seen once. Sequencing used peripheral blood, obtained 28 days after the second dose of the MenACWY control vaccine. These receptor sequences come from an adult who received the MenACWY meningococcal vaccine as a control. CDR3s leave out the opening cysteine and the closing phenylalanine or tryptophan. Each record gives: V gene, J gene, CDR3 protein.

TRBV6-4	TRBJ2-3	ASSASGTTDTQY
TRBV5-6	TRBJ1-3	ASSPLGDTISGNTIY
TRBV10-1	TRBJ2-1	ASSEREGRLQF
TRBV30	TRBJ1-3	AWTPGTSSSGNTIY
TRBV28	TRBJ1-2	ASIAGTSTYGYT
TRBV9	TRBJ2-7	ASSSSHSYEQY
TRBV20-1	TRBJ2-5	SADRRETQY
TRBV7-3	TRBJ2-1	ASSLTPGNGAEQF
TRBV7-9	TRBJ2-3	ASSFGGSGRATDTQY
TRBV5-1	TRBJ2-1	ASSFLESSYNEQF
TRBV9	TRBJ2-1	ASSVAASGAYNEQF
TRBV24-1	TRBJ1-5	ATSGTRLQPQH
TRBV9	TRBJ1-2	ASSVGGNYGYT
TRBV10-2	TRBJ2-7	ATQVGGNEQY
TRBV9	TRBJ1-4	ASSVGVRATNEKLF
TRBV5-1	TRBJ2-7	ASSSGLVKIEQY
TRBV7-2	TRBJ2-4	ASSRVLGTSGGKNIQY
TRBV4-1	TRBJ1-1	ASSHSRRETEAF
TRBV18	TRBJ2-2	ASSEGTGGANTGELF
TRBV5-1	TRBJ2-2	ASSLWDRGNTGELF
TRBV6-1	TRBJ1-2	ASSESGVLGYGYT
TRBV6-6	TRBJ1-2	ASSDRANYGYT
TRBV3-1/TRBV3-2	TRBJ2-3	ASSRGTSSTDTQY
TRBV4-1	TRBJ2-1	ASSRMTSGTADEQF
TRBV27	TRBJ1-4	ASRRAEEKLF
TRBV18	TRBJ2-7	ASSPPFSPSGIRH
TRBV29-1	TRBJ2-5	SAQTGQETQY
TRBV28	TRBJ1-4	ASSSAGRQTNEKLF
TRBV6-5	TRBJ1-2	ASSYSGAKSGYT
TRBV3-1/TRBV3-2	TRBJ2-1	ASSQVWTSRPLSSYNEQF
TRBV10-3	TRBJ2-1	AIRETSGRRNEQF
TRBV7-9	TRBJ2-7	ASSFPELSPYEQY
TRBV5-5	TRBJ2-7	ASALGLEQY
TRBV27	TRBJ2-2	ASNVAVAPTGELF
TRBV7-9	TRBJ2-3	ASSLPLGLAGKDTQY
TRBV4-1	TRBJ1-6	ASSRRDTESSYNSPLH
TRBV5-5	TRBJ1-4	ASSTGSFPGGEKLF
TRBV15	TRBJ1-5	ATSREPGPSQPQH
TRBV9	TRBJ1-2	ASSVNPAANYGYT
TRBV13	TRBJ2-3	ASSSWAGVTDTQY
TRBV5-1	TRBJ2-5	ASSLGQTETQY
TRBV7-9	TRBJ1-4	ASSQPGGVEKLF
TRBV6-1	TRBJ2-6	ASSEWGSGANVLT
TRBV5-3	TRBJ2-2	ARSQVAQKDNTGELF
TRBV18	TRBJ2-3	ASSPAESLFTDTQY
TRBV10-3	TRBJ2-7	ATRKASSNYEQY
TRBV28	TRBJ2-7	ASTFGAASYEQY
TRBV7-9	TRBJ2-7	ASSLELPSYEQY
TRBV28	TRBJ2-7	ASSQSSEQY
TRBV9	TRBJ2-3	ASSEGIDTQY
TRBV29-1	TRBJ2-4	SVEDGSQY
TRBV7-9	TRBJ2-2	ASSSPGLAENTGELF
TRBV7-9	TRBJ1-3	ASSYRQGSGNTIY
TRBV7-8	TRBJ2-5	ASSPDTFQGETQY